A selection of T cell receptor beta chains follows, all from one sample in a study of graft-versus-host responses after intestinal transplantation. Assay: immunoSEQ multiplex PCR; the TCRdb copy retains only in-frame clones and omits some. The table has some 110,000 clones, about nine tenths seen once. These receptors lack a known antigen. The starting material was unstimulated CD4+ T cells sorted from spleen or lymph node cells, obtained before intestinal transplant. The receptors stem from a human donor who received an intestinal transplant. Each CDR3 is given with its conserved first and last residue. D genes are given only for firm matches. Clone sizes are given selectively: once, few, many, or a class where the clone is expanded.

cdr3_nt,cdr3_aa,d_call,clone_size,v_call,j_call
TGCGCCAGCAGCTTGGCCCTAGCAGGGAACACCGGGGAGCTGTTTTTT,CASSLALAGNTGELFF,.,.,TRBV5-1,TRBJ2-2
TGCGCCAGCAGCTTTCAGGGGGTCGGGGAGCTGTTTTTT,CASSFQGVGELFF,TRBD1,.,TRBV5-1,TRBJ2-2
TGTGCCAGCAGTGACGACAGGGGACGGGATCAGCCCCAGCATTTT,CASSDDRGRDQPQHF,TRBD1,.,TRBV2,TRBJ1-5
TGTGCCAGCAGTGACATAAGGAGTTATTCGGCCCAGTACTTC,CASSDIRSYSAQYF,.,.,TRBV6-1,TRBJ2-5
TGCGCCAGCAGCTTCATGGGACAGGGGATCACTGAAGCTTTCTTT,CASSFMGQGITEAFF,TRBD1,.,TRBV5-1,TRBJ1-1
TGTGCCTGGAGTGCTACAGGAAACATTCAGTACTTC,CAWSATGNIQYF,.,.,TRBV30,TRBJ2-4
TGCGCCAGCAGCTGGGGACTAGCGGGAGTTAGCTACGAGCAGTACTTC,CASSWGLAGVSYEQYF,TRBD2,.,TRBV5-1,TRBJ2-7
TGCGCCAGCAGTTCGCAGGCAGTGGCAGAGACCCAGTACTTC,CASSSQAVAETQYF,.,.,TRBV10-2,TRBJ2-5
TGTGCCAGCAGCTCCATCCGGGACAGGGAACACCAAGAGACCCAGTACTTC,CASSSIRDREHQETQYF,TRBD1,.,TRBV11-1,TRBJ2-5
TGTGCCATCACCCCGGGACAGGGGGCAAAAGAGCAGTACTTC,CAITPGQGAKEQYF,TRBD1,.,TRBV10-3,TRBJ2-7
TGTGCCAGCAGTTTAGAGTTGCGGGGGAATGAAAAACTGTTTTTT,CASSLELRGNEKLFF,.,.,TRBV28,TRBJ1-4
TGTGCCAGCACCCCCCCTAGCGGGGGCCAAGAGACCCAGTACTTC,CASTPPSGGQETQYF,TRBD2,.,TRBV6-1,TRBJ2-5
TGTGCCAGCAGTTTTGCTTTAGACACTGAAGCTTTCTTT,CASSFALDTEAFF,.,.,TRBV28,TRBJ1-1
TGTGCCAGCTCACCCTCTAGACAAGCAGGGGGAGGGAACACTGAAGCTTTCTTT,CASSPSRQAGGGNTEAFF,TRBD1,.,TRBV18,TRBJ1-1
TGTGCCAGCAGCCGGGACAGGGGAGTTGAAGCTTTCTTT,CASSRDRGVEAFF,TRBD1,once,TRBV25-1,TRBJ1-1
TGTGCCTGGAGTGTACGGCAGGGAGAAGCTTTCTTT,CAWSVRQGEAFF,.,few,TRBV30,TRBJ1-1
TGCGCCAGCAGCATCTCGGGACAGTCCTACGAGCAGTACTTC,CASSISGQSYEQYF,TRBD1,.,TRBV5-1,TRBJ2-7
TGTGCCAGCAGTTTATCCCCATCCCTACCCTACGAGCAGTACTTC,CASSLSPSLPYEQYF,.,.,TRBV28,TRBJ2-7
TGTGCCAGCAACTGGGGGACAGGCTCCTACGAGCAGTACTTC,CASNWGTGSYEQYF,TRBD1,.,TRBV2,TRBJ2-7
TGTGCCAGTAGCGGACAGGGGTCTTATCAGCCCCAGCATTTT,CASSGQGSYQPQHF,TRBD1,.,TRBV19,TRBJ1-5
TGTGCCAGCAGTTACAAATTTCAGGGTGGAGAAAAACTGTTTTTT,CASSYKFQGGEKLFF,.,.,TRBV6-5,TRBJ1-4
TGTGCCAGCTCACCACGGACAGGGGGCAACGGCTACACCTTC,CASSPRTGGNGYTF,TRBD1,.,TRBV18,TRBJ1-2
TGTGCCAGCAGTTTCGGGGTCAACTATGGCTACACCTTC,CASSFGVNYGYTF,.,.,TRBV28,TRBJ1-2
TGTGCCAGCTCACGGGTTTCGGGGTACGAGCAGTACTTC,CASSRVSGYEQYF,.,.,TRBV18,TRBJ2-7
TGTGCCAGCAGCCCATGGGGTGTCAATACAGGGGGCGGATACAATGAGCAGTTCTTC,CASSPWGVNTGGGYNEQFF,TRBD1,.,TRBV11-2,TRBJ2-1
TGCGCCAGCAGCCAAGTTAGTAGAGACAGACTTATCAGACAGCCCCAGCATTTT,CASSQVSRDRLIRQPQHF,.,.,TRBV4-1,TRBJ1-5
TGCGCCAGCAGCATCGACAGGGGTTCCTCTGGAAACACCATATATTTT,CASSIDRGSSGNTIYF,TRBD1,.,TRBV5-1,TRBJ1-3
TGTGCCAGCAGTAAACCACAGGGGGCGCGTGAAAAACTGTTTTTT,CASSKPQGAREKLFF,TRBD1,.,TRBV6-1,TRBJ1-4
TGCAGTGCTAGAGTAAACTATGGCTACACCTTC,CSARVNYGYTF,.,.,TRBV20-1,TRBJ1-2
TGTGCCAGCAGCTCCTCCGGGGTGGTGAGGATATACAATGAGCAGTTCTTC,CASSSSGVVRIYNEQFF,.,.,TRBV11-2,TRBJ2-1
TGTGCCAGCGTGTACAAACTGAACACTGAAGCTTTCTTT,CASVYKLNTEAFF,.,.,TRBV6-1,TRBJ1-1
TGTGCCAGCTCACCACAGGGACAGGGAGGCTCCTACGAGCAGTACTTC,CASSPQGQGGSYEQYF,TRBD1,.,TRBV18,TRBJ2-7
TGCGCCAGCAGCCAAGGAGGCGGCGGGAGCTCCTACGAGCAGTACTTC,CASSQGGGGSSYEQYF,TRBD2,.,TRBV4-1,TRBJ2-7
TGTGCCAGCAGTGTAGGAGGGGGGGTCGGGGGGCCCCAGCATTTT,CASSVGGGVGGPQHF,.,.,TRBV6-1,TRBJ1-5
TGTGCCAGCAGCCCCGGACTAGTAAGAGAGACCCAGTACTTC,CASSPGLVRETQYF,TRBD2,.,TRBV7-9,TRBJ2-5
TGTGCCAGCAGAGGCGGGGGGAACACTAATGAAAAACTGTTTTTT,CASRGGGNTNEKLFF,.,.,TRBV7-2,TRBJ1-4
TGTGCCAGCAGTCTGGGACTAGCCGGGGAGACCCAGTACTTC,CASSLGLAGETQYF,TRBD2,.,TRBV6-1,TRBJ2-5
TGTGCCAGCAGCCAAGTAATTGGGAGTAGCGTCGGGGAGCTGTTTTTT,CASSQVIGSSVGELFF,.,once,TRBV4-2,TRBJ2-2
TGTGCCAGCAGACCGGGACAGGAGAACACTGAAGCTTTCTTT,CASRPGQENTEAFF,TRBD1,.,TRBV6-6,TRBJ1-1
TGCGCCAGCAGCGGCGGGACTCCCCAAGAGACCCAGTACTTC,CASSGGTPQETQYF,.,once,TRBV5-1,TRBJ2-5
TGTGCCAGCAGCCAATCGGGCATTAATGAAAAACTGTTTTTT,CASSQSGINEKLFF,.,.,TRBV16,TRBJ1-4
TGTGCCAGCAGCTTAAGTATCAGGAACACTGAAGCTTTCTTT,CASSLSIRNTEAFF,.,.,TRBV5-4,TRBJ1-1
TGTGCCAGCACCTACCAGGGAACGAACACTGAAGCTTTCTTT,CASTYQGTNTEAFF,.,.,TRBV11-2,TRBJ1-1
TGTGCCTGGAGTATTCAGGGGAATCAGCCCCAGCATTTT,CAWSIQGNQPQHF,.,.,TRBV30,TRBJ1-5